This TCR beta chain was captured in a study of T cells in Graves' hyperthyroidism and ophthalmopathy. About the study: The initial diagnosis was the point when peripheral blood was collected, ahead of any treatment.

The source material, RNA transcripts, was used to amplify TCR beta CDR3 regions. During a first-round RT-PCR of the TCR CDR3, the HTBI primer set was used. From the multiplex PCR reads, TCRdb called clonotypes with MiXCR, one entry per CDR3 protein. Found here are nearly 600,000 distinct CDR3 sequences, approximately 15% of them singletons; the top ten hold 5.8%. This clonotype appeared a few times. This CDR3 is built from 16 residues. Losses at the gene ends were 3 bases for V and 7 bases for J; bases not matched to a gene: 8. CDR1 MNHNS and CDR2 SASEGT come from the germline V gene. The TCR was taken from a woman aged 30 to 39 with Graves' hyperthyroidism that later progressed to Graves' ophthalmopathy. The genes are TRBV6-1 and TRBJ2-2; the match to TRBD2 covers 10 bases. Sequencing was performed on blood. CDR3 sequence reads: CASSDSSGRFNGELFF. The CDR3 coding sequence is TGTGCCAGCAGTGATTCTAGCGGGAGATTTAACGGGGAGCTGTTTTTT.